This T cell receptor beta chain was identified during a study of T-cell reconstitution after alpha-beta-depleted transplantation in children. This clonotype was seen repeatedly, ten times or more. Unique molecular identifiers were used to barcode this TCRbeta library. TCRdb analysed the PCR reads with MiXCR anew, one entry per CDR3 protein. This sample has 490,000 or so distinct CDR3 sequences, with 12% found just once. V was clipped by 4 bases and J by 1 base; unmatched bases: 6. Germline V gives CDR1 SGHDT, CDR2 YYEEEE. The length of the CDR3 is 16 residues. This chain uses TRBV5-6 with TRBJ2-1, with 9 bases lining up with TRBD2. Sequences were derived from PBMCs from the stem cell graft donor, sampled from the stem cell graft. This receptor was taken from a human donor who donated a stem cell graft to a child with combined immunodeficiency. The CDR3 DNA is TGTGCCAGCAGCGCAACACTAGCGGGTTCCTACAATGAGCAGTTCTTC. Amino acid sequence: CASSATLAGSYNEQFF.